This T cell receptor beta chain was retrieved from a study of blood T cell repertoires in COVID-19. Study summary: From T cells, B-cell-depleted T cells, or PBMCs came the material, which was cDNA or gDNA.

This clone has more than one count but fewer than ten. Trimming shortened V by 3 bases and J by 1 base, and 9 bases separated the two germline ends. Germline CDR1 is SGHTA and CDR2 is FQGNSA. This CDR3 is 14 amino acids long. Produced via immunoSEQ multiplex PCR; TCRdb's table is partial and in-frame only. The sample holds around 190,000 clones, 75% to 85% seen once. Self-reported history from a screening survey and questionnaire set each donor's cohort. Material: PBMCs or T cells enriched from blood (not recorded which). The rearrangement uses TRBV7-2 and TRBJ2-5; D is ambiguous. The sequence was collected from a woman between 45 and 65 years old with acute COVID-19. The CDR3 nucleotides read TGTGCCAGCAGCTTCGTCCCCTCCCAAGAGACCCAGTACTTC. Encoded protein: CASSFVPSQETQYF. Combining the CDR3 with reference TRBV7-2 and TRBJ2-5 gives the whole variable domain GAGVSQSPSNKVTEKGKDVELRCDPISGHTALYWYRQSLGQGLEFLIYFQGNSAPDKSGLPSDRFSAERTGGSVSTLTIQRTQQEDSAVYLCASSFVPSQETQYFGPGTRLLVL.